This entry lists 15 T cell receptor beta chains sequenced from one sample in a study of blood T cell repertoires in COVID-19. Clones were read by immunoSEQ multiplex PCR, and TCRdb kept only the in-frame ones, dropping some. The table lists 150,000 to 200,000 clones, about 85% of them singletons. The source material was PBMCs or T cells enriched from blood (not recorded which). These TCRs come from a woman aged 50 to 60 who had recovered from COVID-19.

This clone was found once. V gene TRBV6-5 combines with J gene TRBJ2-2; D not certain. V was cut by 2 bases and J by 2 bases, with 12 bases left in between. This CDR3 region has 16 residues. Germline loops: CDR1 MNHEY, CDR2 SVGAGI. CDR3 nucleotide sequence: TGTGCCAGCAGTTACGGGCGTGTACAAAACACCGGGGAGCTGTTTTTT. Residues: CASSYGRVQNTGELFF.

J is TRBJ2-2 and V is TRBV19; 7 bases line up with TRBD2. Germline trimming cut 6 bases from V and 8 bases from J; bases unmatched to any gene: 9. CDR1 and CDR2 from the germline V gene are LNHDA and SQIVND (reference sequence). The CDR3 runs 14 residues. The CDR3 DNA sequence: TGTGCCAGTAGGACTAGCTCGGATGCAGGGGAGCTGTTTTTT. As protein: CASRTSSDAGELFF.

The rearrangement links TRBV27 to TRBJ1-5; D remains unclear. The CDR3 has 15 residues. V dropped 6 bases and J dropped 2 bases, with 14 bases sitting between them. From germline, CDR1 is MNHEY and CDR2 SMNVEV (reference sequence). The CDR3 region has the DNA TGTGCCAGCAGATTGGGTCTCGAGGGCAATCAGCCCCAGCATTTT. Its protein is CASRLGLEGNQPQHF.

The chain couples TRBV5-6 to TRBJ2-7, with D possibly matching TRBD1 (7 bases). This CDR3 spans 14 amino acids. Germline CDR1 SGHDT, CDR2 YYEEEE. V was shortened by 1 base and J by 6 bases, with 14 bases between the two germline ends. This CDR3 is CASSLRGTAGEQYF. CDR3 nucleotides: TGTGCCAGCAGCTTGAGAGGGACAGCGGGCGAGCAGTACTTC.

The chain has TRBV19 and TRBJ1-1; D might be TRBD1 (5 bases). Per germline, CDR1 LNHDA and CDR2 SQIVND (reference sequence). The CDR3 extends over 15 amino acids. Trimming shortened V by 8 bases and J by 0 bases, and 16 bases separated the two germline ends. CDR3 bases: TGTGCCAGTCTACCCGGGACTCTACTGAACACTGAAGCTTTCTTT. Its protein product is CASLPGTLLNTEAFF.

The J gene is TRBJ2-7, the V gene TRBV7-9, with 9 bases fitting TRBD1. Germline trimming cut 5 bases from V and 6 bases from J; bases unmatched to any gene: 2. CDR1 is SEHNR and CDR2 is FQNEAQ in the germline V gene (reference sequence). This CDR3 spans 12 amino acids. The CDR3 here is CASSRDRVEQYF. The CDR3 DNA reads TGTGCCAGCAGCCGGGACAGGGTCGAGCAGTACTTC.

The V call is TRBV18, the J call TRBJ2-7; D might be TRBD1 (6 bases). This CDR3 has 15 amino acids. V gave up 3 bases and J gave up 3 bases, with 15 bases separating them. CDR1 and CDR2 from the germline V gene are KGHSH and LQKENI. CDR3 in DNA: TGTGCCAGCTCACCTCGGGCAGGGGTAAGCTACGAGCAGTACTTC. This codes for CASSPRAGVSYEQYF.

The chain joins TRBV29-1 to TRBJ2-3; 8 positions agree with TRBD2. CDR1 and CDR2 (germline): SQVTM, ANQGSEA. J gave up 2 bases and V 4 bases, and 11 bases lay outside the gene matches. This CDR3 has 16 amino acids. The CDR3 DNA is TGCAGCGTTGTGATACTAGCGGAGCCGATCACAGATACGCAGTATTTT. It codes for CSVVILAEPITDTQYF.

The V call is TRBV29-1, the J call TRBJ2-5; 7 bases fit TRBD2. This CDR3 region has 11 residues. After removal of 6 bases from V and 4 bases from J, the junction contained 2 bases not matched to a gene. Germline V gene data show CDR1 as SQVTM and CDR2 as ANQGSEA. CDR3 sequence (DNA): TGCAGCGTACCGGGGGGAGAGACCCAGTACTTC. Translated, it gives CSVPGGETQYF.

CDR3: CASRPLAGGTTDTQYF. In DNA, the CDR3 is TGCGCCAGCAGACCCCTAGCGGGGGGGACCACAGATACGCAGTATTTT. The chain is built from TRBV5-1 and TRBJ2-3, with 12 nucleotides matching TRBD2. V lost 5 bases to trimming and J lost 2 bases; unmatched junction nucleotides: 6. Germline CDR1 and CDR2: SGHRS and YFSETQ. The CDR3 loop spans 16 amino acids.

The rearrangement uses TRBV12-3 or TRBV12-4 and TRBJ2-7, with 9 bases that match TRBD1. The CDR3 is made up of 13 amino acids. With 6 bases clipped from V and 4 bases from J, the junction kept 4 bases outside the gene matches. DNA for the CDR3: TGTGCCAGCAGGAGACAGGGGGGTTACGAGCAGTACTTC. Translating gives CASRRQGGYEQYF.

For the CDR3, the DNA is TGTGCCAGCAGTTACGTCGGGAGGACAGATACGCAGTATTTT. Encoded protein: CASSYVGRTDTQYF. The rearrangement joins TRBV6-6 to TRBJ2-3, with 7 bases aligning to TRBD2. The V gene end was trimmed by 2 bases and the J gene end by 3 bases; junction bases not matched to a gene: 2. The CDR3 runs to 14 residues. Germline V gives CDR1 MNHNY, CDR2 SVGAGI (reference sequence).

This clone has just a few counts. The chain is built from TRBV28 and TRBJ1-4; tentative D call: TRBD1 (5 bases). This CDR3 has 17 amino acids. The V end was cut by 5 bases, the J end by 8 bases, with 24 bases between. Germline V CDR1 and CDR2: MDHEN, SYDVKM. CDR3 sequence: CASSPAGKGSVDEKLFF. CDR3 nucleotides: TGTGCCAGCAGTCCCGCAGGGAAAGGTTCGGTAGACGAAAAACTGTTTTTT.

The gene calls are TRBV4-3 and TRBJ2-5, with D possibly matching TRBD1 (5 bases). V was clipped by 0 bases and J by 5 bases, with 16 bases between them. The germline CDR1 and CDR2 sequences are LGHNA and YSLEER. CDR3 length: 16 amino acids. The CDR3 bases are TGCGCCAGCAGCCAAGATTATCTTCAGGGCCGGGAGACCCAGTACTTC. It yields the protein CASSQDYLQGRETQYF.

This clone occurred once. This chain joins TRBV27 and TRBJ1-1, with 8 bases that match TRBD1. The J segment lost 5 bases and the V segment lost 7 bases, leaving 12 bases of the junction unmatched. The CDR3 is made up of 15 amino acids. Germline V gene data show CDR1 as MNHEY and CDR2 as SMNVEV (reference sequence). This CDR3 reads CASTLGGTGRTEAFF. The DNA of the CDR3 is TGTGCCAGCACCCTAGGGGGGACAGGCCGGACTGAAGCTTTCTTT.